These 17 T cell receptor beta chains were sequenced from one sample in a study of cytomegalovirus exposure and HLA in healthy donors. Measured with immunoSEQ multiplex PCR; TCRdb has only the in-frame clones, and not every one. The table shows 220,000 or so clones, with 85% to 95% occurring only once. What was sequenced was PBMCs. The receptors stem from a woman between 18 and 29 years old in good health and CMV-seronegative.

The chain combines TRBV7-2 with TRBJ1-1; no firm D call. The CDR3 consists of 14 residues. CDR1 and CDR2 (germline): SGHTA, FQGNSA. V was cut by 3 bases and J by 0 bases, with 8 bases left in between. The CDR3 protein is CASSFGVVNTEAFF. CDR3 DNA: TGTGCCAGCAGCTTCGGAGTTGTGAACACTGAAGCTTTCTTT.

The chain carries TRBV4-2 and TRBJ1-3, with D possibly TRBD1 on 5 matching bases. CDR3 size: 17 residues. The V gene's germline CDR1 is LGHNA and CDR2 YNFKEQ. Between the trimmed V and J ends, which lost 4 bases and 0 bases, there was a span of 16 bases. CDR3 bases: TGTGCCAGCAGCCCGGGGGTGGGCCGATACTCTGGAAACACCATATATTTT. Amino acids: CASSPGVGRYSGNTIYF.

J is TRBJ1-5 and V is TRBV27; D is unclear. In germline, CDR1 is MNHEY, CDR2 SMNVEV (reference sequence). Trimming removed 0 bases at V and 2 bases at J, with 5 bases between. This CDR3 contains 14 residues. The CDR3 DNA reads as TGTGCCAGCAGTTTATCGATAGGCAATCAGCCCCAGCATTTT. Its translation: CASSLSIGNQPQHF.

This clone appeared a single time. The V call is TRBV18, the J call TRBJ2-1; D not certain. The CDR3 is 16 amino acids. V dropped 6 bases and J dropped 0 bases, with 15 bases sitting between them. Germline-derived CDR1 and CDR2 are KGHSH and LQKENI. The CDR3 is CASSPLRRSSYNEQFF. The CDR3 nucleotides are TGTGCCAGCTCCCCGCTCAGAAGGAGCTCCTACAATGAGCAGTTCTTC.

A single count supports this clone. The chain combines TRBV4-1 with TRBJ2-5; 13 bases match TRBD2. Germline V gene data show CDR1 as MGHRA and CDR2 as YSYEKL. The junction had 4 bases not matched to a gene; V was cut back by 0 bases and J by 3 bases. The CDR3 is 17 residues long. The CDR3 DNA reads TGCGCCAGCAGCCAAGAGACTAGCGGGAGGCGGGAAGAGACCCAGTACTTC. Translated, it gives CASSQETSGRREETQYF.

This clone was recorded at least ten times. The rearrangement uses TRBV2 and TRBJ2-2, with TRBD1 matching over 7 bases. The junction had 6 bases not matched to a gene; V was cut back by 7 bases and J by 4 bases. CDR1 is SNHLY, CDR2 FYNNEI, per germline. This CDR3 has 14 amino acids. DNA for the CDR3: TGTGCCAGCATAGGGGGCCGCAGCACCGGGGAGCTGTTTTTT. Translating gives CASIGGRSTGELFF.

This sequence joins TRBV15 and TRBJ1-1, with a weak D call TRBD1 (5 bases). V lost 0 bases and J lost 0, with 11 bases in between. Germline V gene data show CDR1 as LNHNV and CDR2 as YYDKDF (reference sequence). This CDR3 comprises 16 residues. The CDR3 DNA follows: TGTGCCACCAGCAGAGATGGGGGACTTCTGAACACTGAAGCTTTCTTT. Its protein product is CATSRDGGLLNTEAFF.

The chain joins TRBV5-1 to TRBJ1-2, with a possible D match to TRBD1 (5 bases). The V gene's germline CDR1 is SGHRS and CDR2 YFSETQ. The CDR3 is 12 amino acids. Trimming shortened V by 4 bases and J by 4 bases, and 8 bases separated the two germline ends. The chain's CDR3 is CASSRDSYGYTF. In nucleotides, the CDR3 is TGCGCCAGCAGCCGTGACAGCTATGGCTACACCTTC.

This clone showed up many times. V gene TRBV25-1 combines with J gene TRBJ2-2; D not certain. The CDR3 runs to 14 residues. Germline assignment: CDR1 MGHDK and CDR2 SYGVNS. Trimming took off 1 base at V and 5 bases at J, with 8 bases between the two ends. CDR3 residues: CASSEFTETGELFF. CDR3 bases: TGTGCCAGCAGTGAATTCACAGAGACCGGGGAGCTGTTTTTT.

This chain links TRBV5-1 with TRBJ2-7, with D possibly matching TRBD2 (5 bases). The germline gives CDR1 SGHRS, CDR2 YFSETQ. Trimming left V 0 bases short and J 3 bases short, with 10 bases between. CDR3 length equals 14 residues. DNA for the CDR3: TGCGCCAGCAGCTTGGCCTTTCGGGACTACGAGCAGTACTTC. Encoded protein: CASSLAFRDYEQYF.

The chain has TRBV5-4 and TRBJ1-1, with TRBD1 as a possible D gene (5 bases). The CDR3 contains 13 residues. V was trimmed by 4 bases and J by 11 bases, leaving 18 bases between them. Looked up from germline, CDR1 is SGHNT and CDR2 is YYREEE (reference sequence). The CDR3 DNA reads as TGTGCCAGCAGCGTCGGGGACTACCGAACGGCTTTCTTT. Translating gives CASSVGDYRTAFF.

The genes are TRBV6-5 and TRBJ2-2; TRBD2 is a possible D gene (5 bases). Trimming pared 6 bases from V and 3 bases from J, leaving 14 bases between. The CDR3 is made up of 15 amino acids. The germline gives CDR1 MNHEY, CDR2 SVGAGI. CDR3 coding DNA: TGTGCCAGCAGCAGCTTGAGCGGAGACACCGGGGAGCTGTTTTTT. Translated: CASSSLSGDTGELFF.

This clone occurred once. This chain connects TRBV5-4 to TRBJ2-5, with D perhaps TRBD2 (5 bases). Germline V lookup: CDR1 SGHNT, CDR2 YYREEE (reference sequence). The V gene lost 0 bases and the J gene lost 2 bases, with 8 bases spanning the gap. CDR3 length equals 14 residues. The CDR3 region is CASSLAGIQETQYF. CDR3 DNA sequence: TGTGCCAGCAGCTTGGCGGGGATTCAAGAGACCCAGTACTTC. The complete variable domain, with remaining parts taken from reference TRBV5-4 and TRBJ2-5, reads ETGVTQSPTHLIKTRGQQVTLRCSSQSGHNTVSWYQQALGQGPQFIFQYYREEENGRGNFPPRFSGLQFPNYSSELNVNALELDDSALYLCASSLAGIQETQYFGPGTRLLVL.

This rearrangement joins TRBV6-1 to TRBJ2-7, with D tentatively TRBD1 (5 bases). V gave up 3 bases and J gave up 4 bases, with 13 bases separating them. CDR3 length equals 14 residues. Germline V gene lookup returns CDR1 MNHNS and CDR2 SASEGT. The CDR3 region is CASSEGAGFYEQYF. In DNA, the CDR3 is TGTGCCAGCAGTGAGGGTGCAGGGTTTTACGAGCAGTACTTC.

The chain carries TRBV2 and TRBJ1-1; D unclear. V dropped 4 bases and J dropped 6 bases, with 6 bases sitting between them. The CDR3 loop spans 11 amino acids. Germline CDR1 and CDR2: SNHLY and FYNNEI. The CDR3 bases are TGTGCCAGCAGTGTTCTCGCTGAAGCTTTCTTT. It specifies CASSVLAEAFF.

This chain joins TRBV4-1 and TRBJ2-1; 7 nucleotides match TRBD1. J gave up 8 bases and V 4 bases, and 8 bases lay outside the gene matches. Germline lookup yields CDR1 MGHRA and CDR2 YSYEKL. CDR3 length: 14 amino acids. For the CDR3, the DNA is TGCGCCAGCAGCCCTGGACCAGACAGGGATGAGCAGTTCTTC. Amino acid sequence: CASSPGPDRDEQFF.

The chain combines TRBV7-8 with TRBJ2-1; possibly TRBD2 for D (6 bases). The CDR3 is 13 amino acids. From germline, CDR1 is SGHVS and CDR2 FQNEAQ. V dropped 3 bases and J dropped 8 bases, with 11 bases sitting between them. The CDR3 reads CASSLRASDEQFF. The CDR3 bases are TGTGCCAGCAGCTTGAGGGCTAGCGATGAGCAGTTCTTC.